Listed below are T cell receptor beta chains from one sample, sequenced in a study of T cell responses to AZD1222 COVID-19 vaccine. Libraries were prepared by immunoSEQ multiplex PCR; TCRdb keeps only in-frame clonotypes and omits some of them. This sample has roughly 140,000 clones, with 88% found just once. The material was peripheral blood, obtained on day 0 of AZD1222 vaccination. The receptors come from an adult in good health. CDR3s leave out the opening cysteine and the closing phenylalanine or tryptophan. Fields, in order: J gene, V gene, clone size, CDR3 protein. Size values are once, few and many counts, or a class for expanded clones, and some rows have none.

>TRBJ1-6|TRBV7-2|-
ASSRTGGDSPLH
>TRBJ2-5|TRBV7-9|-
ASAKEETQY
>TRBJ2-7|TRBV5-5|-
ASSRRGAGDEQY
>TRBJ1-2|TRBV6-2/TRBV6-3|-
ASSSPRQGRSGGYT
>TRBJ2-5|TRBV11-2|-
ASSSHPGQQETQY
>TRBJ2-3|TRBV27|-
ARQVREGRAPDTQY
>TRBJ1-2|TRBV15|-
ATSRVGAISIGYT
>TRBJ2-7|TRBV6-5|-
ASSRGLGSYEQC
>TRBJ1-5|TRBV27|-
ASREGQVNQPQH
>TRBJ1-2|TRBV19|-
ASSPDWSYGYT
>TRBJ1-6|TRBV6-5|few
ASTRDSSYNSPLH
>TRBJ2-1|TRBV9|-
ASSEGGRENGEQF
>TRBJ2-2|TRBV21-1|-
ASRAQLAAHRELF
>TRBJ2-7|TRBV29-1|-
SVEGGTLPYEQY
>TRBJ2-7|TRBV3-1/TRBV3-2|-
ASSTRGGYEQY
>TRBJ2-7|TRBV4-2|-
ASSQGLGYEQY
>TRBJ2-1|TRBV19|-
ASSILGVGTSGRGDAEQF
>TRBJ2-7|TRBV6-2/TRBV6-3|-
ASSFSGFSYEQY
>TRBJ2-7|TRBV7-2|-
ASSFSGSGSYEQY
>TRBJ2-2|TRBV2|once
ASRRGSKANTGELF